Listed below are T cell receptor beta chains from one sample, sequenced in a study of T-cell reconstitution after alpha-beta-depleted transplantation in children. TCRdb recomputed calls from the PCR reads with MiXCR, one row per CDR3 protein. The profile shows about 370,000 distinct CDR3 sequences, roughly 20% of them singletons. The specimen was PBMCs from the stem cell graft donor, collected from the stem cell graft. The receptor source for this set is a human donor who donated a stem cell graft to a child with acute myeloid leukemia. CDR3s include the opening cysteine and the closing phenylalanine or tryptophan. The D gene is left open where the match is weak. Rows may omit the clone size; those that give it use once, few, many or a size class.

d_gene: TRBD2
abundance: NA
v_gene: TRBV27
j_gene: TRBJ2-1
CDR3aa: CASRDSGRPMDEQFF
CDR3nt: TGTGCCAGCAGAGATAGCGGGAGACCCATGGATGAGCAGTTCTTC

d_gene: NA
abundance: NA
v_gene: TRBV5-5
j_gene: TRBJ2-1
CDR3aa: CASSTTYNEQFF
CDR3nt: TGTGCCAGCAGCACGACCTACAATGAGCAGTTCTTC

d_gene: NA
abundance: few
v_gene: TRBV15
j_gene: TRBJ1-1
CDR3aa: CATSVRGDTEAFF
CDR3nt: TGTGCCACCAGTGTGCGAGGGGACACTGAAGCTTTCTTT

d_gene: TRBD1
abundance: few
v_gene: TRBV12-3/TRBV12-4
j_gene: TRBJ2-1
CDR3aa: CASNRDSSYNEQFF
CDR3nt: TGTGCCAGCAACCGGGACAGCTCCTACAATGAGCAGTTCTTC

d_gene: TRBD1
abundance: NA
v_gene: TRBV7-9
j_gene: TRBJ2-7
CDR3aa: CASSVGTDHSYEQYF
CDR3nt: TGTGCCAGCAGCGTCGGGACAGACCATTCCTACGAGCAGTACTTC

d_gene: NA
abundance: NA
v_gene: TRBV27
j_gene: TRBJ2-2
CDR3aa: CASSLIFGTMPGELFF
CDR3nt: TGTGCCAGCAGTTTAATCTTCGGGACAATGCCCGGGGAGCTGTTTTTT

d_gene: TRBD2
abundance: many
v_gene: TRBV25-1
j_gene: TRBJ2-7
CDR3aa: CASSKLAGVSYEQYF
CDR3nt: TGTGCCAGCAGTAAGCTAGCGGGAGTTTCCTACGAGCAGTACTTC

d_gene: TRBD2
abundance: many
v_gene: TRBV6-4
j_gene: TRBJ2-7
CDR3aa: CASSDGTSGSEQYF
CDR3nt: TGTGCCAGCAGTGACGGGACTAGCGGGAGCGAGCAGTACTTC

d_gene: NA
abundance: NA
v_gene: TRBV20-1
j_gene: TRBJ2-2
CDR3aa: CSARDFTTGELFF
CDR3nt: TGCAGTGCTAGGGACTTCACCACCGGGGAGCTGTTTTTT

d_gene: NA
abundance: few
v_gene: TRBV10-2
j_gene: TRBJ2-7
CDR3aa: CASTHFGDPTYEQYF
CDR3nt: TGCGCCAGCACTCATTTCGGAGACCCCACCTACGAGCAGTACTTC

d_gene: NA
abundance: NA
v_gene: TRBV5-7
j_gene: TRBJ2-1
CDR3aa: CAMSRGLTYNEQFF
CDR3nt: TGTGCCATGAGCCGGGGCCTAACCTACAATGAGCAGTTCTTC

d_gene: NA
abundance: NA
v_gene: TRBV15
j_gene: TRBJ2-7
CDR3aa: CATSRAGQGTYEQYF
CDR3nt: TGTGCCACCAGCAGAGCTGGGCAGGGCACCTACGAGCAGTACTTC

d_gene: NA
abundance: many
v_gene: TRBV20-1
j_gene: TRBJ1-4
CDR3aa: CSAQAGEKLFF
CDR3nt: TGCAGTGCGCAGGCTGGTGAAAAACTGTTTTTT

d_gene: NA
abundance: NA
v_gene: TRBV11-2
j_gene: TRBJ2-2
CDR3aa: CASSLTRIGQGYTGELFF
CDR3nt: TGTGCCAGCAGCTTAACCCGGATCGGGCAGGGCTACACCGGGGAGCTGTTTTTT

d_gene: NA
abundance: few
v_gene: TRBV3-1
j_gene: TRBJ2-7
CDR3aa: CASSHGTTQYEQYF
CDR3nt: TGTGCCAGCAGCCACGGGACGACCCAATACGAGCAGTACTTC

d_gene: NA
abundance: NA
v_gene: TRBV20-1
j_gene: TRBJ2-2
CDR3aa: CSAIEWDRSPSGELFF
CDR3nt: TGCAGTGCCATAGAATGGGACCGATCACCGTCCGGGGAGCTGTTTTTT

d_gene: TRBD1
abundance: NA
v_gene: TRBV29-1
j_gene: TRBJ1-5
CDR3aa: CSVGTGVNQPQHF
CDR3nt: TGCAGCGTTGGAACAGGGGTCAATCAGCCCCAGCATTTT

d_gene: TRBD2
abundance: many
v_gene: TRBV6-2/TRBV6-3
j_gene: TRBJ2-7
CDR3aa: CASSYSSPVAGGPIGLYEQYF
CDR3nt: TGTGCCAGCAGTTACTCCTCTCCAGTAGCGGGAGGGCCTATAGGATTATACGAGCAGTACTTC

d_gene: TRBD2
abundance: few
v_gene: TRBV5-1
j_gene: TRBJ2-3
CDR3aa: CASAREEGTDTQYF
CDR3nt: TGCGCCAGCGCCCGGGAGGAGGGCACAGATACGCAGTATTTT